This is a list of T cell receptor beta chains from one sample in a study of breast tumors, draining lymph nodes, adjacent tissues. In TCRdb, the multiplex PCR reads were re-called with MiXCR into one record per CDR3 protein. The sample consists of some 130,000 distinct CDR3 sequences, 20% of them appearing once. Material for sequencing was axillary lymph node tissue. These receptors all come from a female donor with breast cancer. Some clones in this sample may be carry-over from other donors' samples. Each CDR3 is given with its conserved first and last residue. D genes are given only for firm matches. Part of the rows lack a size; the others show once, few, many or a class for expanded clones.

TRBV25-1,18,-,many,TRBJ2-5,CASSETRIRTGFGETQYF,TGTGCCAGCAGTGAAACCCGAATCCGTACAGGGTTTGGGGAGACCCAGTACTTC
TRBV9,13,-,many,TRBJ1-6,CASSVAGDSPLHF,TGTGCCAGCAGCGTAGCCGGAGATTCACCCCTCCACTTT
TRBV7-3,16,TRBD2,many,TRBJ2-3,CASSAGLAHGADTQYF,TGTGCCAGCAGCGCGGGACTAGCCCATGGGGCAGATACGCAGTATTTT
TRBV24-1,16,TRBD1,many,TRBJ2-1,CATSDLGTGGLNEQFF,TGTGCCACCAGTGATCTAGGGACAGGGGGCCTCAATGAGCAGTTCTTC
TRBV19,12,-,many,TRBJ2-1,CASKRADNEQFF,TGTGCCAGCAAAAGAGCAGACAATGAGCAGTTCTTC
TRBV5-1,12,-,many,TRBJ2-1,CASRQEYNEQFF,TGCGCCAGCCGACAGGAATACAATGAGCAGTTCTTC
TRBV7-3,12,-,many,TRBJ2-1,CASGGPDNEQFF,TGTGCCAGCGGCGGGCCGGACAATGAGCAGTTCTTC
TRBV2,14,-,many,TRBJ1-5,CASSGGGVGEPQHF,TGTGCCAGCAGTGGAGGGGGGGTGGGGGAGCCCCAGCATTTT
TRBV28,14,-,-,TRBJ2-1,CASSPPGVGIEQFF,TGTGCCAGCAGTCCCCCAGGTGTAGGTATAGAGCAGTTCTTC
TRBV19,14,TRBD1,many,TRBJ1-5,CASRQGAGNQPQHF,TGTGCCAGTAGACAGGGGGCCGGCAATCAGCCCCAGCATTTT
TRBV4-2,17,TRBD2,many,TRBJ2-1,CASSLNPTSGSNNEQFF,TGTGCCAGCAGCTTGAATCCGACTAGCGGGAGTAACAATGAGCAGTTCTTC
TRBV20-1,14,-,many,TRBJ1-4,CSAREPGRRDKLFF,TGCAGTGCTAGAGAACCGGGACGGAGGGATAAACTGTTTTTT
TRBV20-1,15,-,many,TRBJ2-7,CSAPNGLALSYEQYF,TGCAGTGCGCCGAATGGGCTAGCCCTCTCCTACGAGCAGTACTTC
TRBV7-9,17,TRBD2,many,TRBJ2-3,CASSLSLKRETTDTQYF,TGTGCCAGCAGCTTAAGTCTTAAGCGGGAGACCACAGATACGCAGTATTTT
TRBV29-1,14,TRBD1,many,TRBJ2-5,CSAIGRDSPETQYF,TGCAGCGCCATCGGTCGGGACAGCCCAGAGACCCAGTACTTC
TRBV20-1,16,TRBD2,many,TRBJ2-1,CSARERLAETLNEQFF,TGCAGTGCTAGAGAGAGACTAGCGGAAACCCTCAATGAGCAGTTCTTC
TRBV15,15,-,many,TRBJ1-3,CATSRDIGSGNTIYF,TGTGCCACCAGCAGAGATATAGGGTCCGGAAACACCATATATTTT
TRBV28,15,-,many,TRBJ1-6,CASSPSRGRNSPLHF,TGTGCCAGCAGTCCAAGTCGGGGAAGGAATTCACCCCTCCACTTT
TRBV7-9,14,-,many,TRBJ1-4,CASSPILNNEKLFF,TGTGCCAGCAGCCCAATACTGAATAATGAAAAACTGTTTTTT
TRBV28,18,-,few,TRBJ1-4,CASSLSFLVRTTNEKLFF,TGTGCCAGCAGTTTATCGTTCTTGGTCAGGACAACTAATGAAAAACTGTTTTTT
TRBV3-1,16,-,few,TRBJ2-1,CASSQDIRGAYNERFF,TGTGCCAGCAGCCAAGATATACGGGGGGCCTACAATGAGCGGTTCTTC
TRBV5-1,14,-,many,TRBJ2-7,CASSSTDSSYEQYF,TGCGCCAGCAGCTCAACGGACAGCTCCTACGAGCAGTACTTC
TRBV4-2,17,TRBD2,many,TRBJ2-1,CASSQVPSGSSYNEQFF,TGTGCCAGCAGCCAAGTCCCTAGCGGCAGCTCCTACAATGAGCAGTTCTTC
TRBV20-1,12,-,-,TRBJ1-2,CSAARAGYSYTF,TGCAGTGCAGCTAGGGCGGGCTATAGCTACACCTTC
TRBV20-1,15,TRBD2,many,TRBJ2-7,CSAARTSVYSYEQYF,TGCAGTGCGGCAAGGACTAGCGTTTACTCCTACGAGCAGTACTTC
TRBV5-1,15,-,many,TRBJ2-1,CASSPGGGEDNEQFF,TGCGCCAGCAGCCCTGGGGGCGGTGAGGACAATGAGCAGTTCTTC
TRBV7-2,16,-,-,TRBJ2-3,CASSLAPAGNTDTQYF,TGTGCCAGCAGCTTAGCTCCCGCGGGGAACACAGATACGCAGTATTTT
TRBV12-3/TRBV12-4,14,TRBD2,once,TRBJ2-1,CASSLAGGHNEQFF,TGTGCCAGCAGTTTAGCGGGAGGGCACAATGAGCAGTTCTTC
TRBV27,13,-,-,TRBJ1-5,CASSLTKLQPPHF,TGTGCCAGCAGTTTGACTAAGTTACAGCCCCCGCATTTT
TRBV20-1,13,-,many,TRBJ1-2,CSATSGEVYGYTF,TGCAGTGCCACCTCGGGGGAAGTCTATGGCTACACCTTC
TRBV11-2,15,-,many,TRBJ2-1,CASSLVSGSYNEQFF,TGTGCCAGCAGCTTAGTTAGCGGCTCCTACAATGAGCAGTTCTTC
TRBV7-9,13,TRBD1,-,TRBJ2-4,CASSPGQGDIQYF,TGTGCCAGCAGCCCAGGACAGGGAGACATTCAGTACTTC
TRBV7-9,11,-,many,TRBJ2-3,CASSPQDTQYF,TGTGCCAGCAGCCCCCAGGATACGCAGTATTTT
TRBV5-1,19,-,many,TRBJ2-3,CASSLDFRSGATSTDTQYF,TGCGCCAGCAGCTTGGATTTCAGAAGCGGCGCCACTAGCACAGATACGCAGTATTTT
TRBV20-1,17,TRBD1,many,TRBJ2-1,CSARPQEGDSIYNEQFF,TGCAGTGCTAGACCTCAAGAAGGGGACAGTATCTACAATGAGCAGTTCTTC
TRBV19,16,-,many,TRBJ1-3,CAAYGGRQNSGNTIYF,TGTGCCGCGTACGGGGGACGGCAAAACTCTGGAAACACCATATATTTT
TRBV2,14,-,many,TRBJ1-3,CASSGVLGGNTIYF,TGTGCCAGCAGTGGGGTCTTGGGTGGAAACACCATATATTTT